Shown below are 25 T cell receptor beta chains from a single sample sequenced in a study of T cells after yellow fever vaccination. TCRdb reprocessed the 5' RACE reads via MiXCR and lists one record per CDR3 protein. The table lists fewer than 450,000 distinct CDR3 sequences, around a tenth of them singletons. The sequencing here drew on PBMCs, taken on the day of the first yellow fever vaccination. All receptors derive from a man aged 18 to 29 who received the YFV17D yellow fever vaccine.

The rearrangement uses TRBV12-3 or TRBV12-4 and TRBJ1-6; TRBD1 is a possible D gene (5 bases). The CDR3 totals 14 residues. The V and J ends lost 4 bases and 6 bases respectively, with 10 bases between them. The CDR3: CASSSDGTNSPLHF. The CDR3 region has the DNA TGTGCCAGCAGTTCGGACGGGACTAATTCACCCCTCCACTTT.

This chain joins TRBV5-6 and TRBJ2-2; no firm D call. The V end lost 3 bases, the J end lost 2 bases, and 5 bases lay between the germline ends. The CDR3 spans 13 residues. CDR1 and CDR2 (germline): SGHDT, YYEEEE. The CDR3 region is CASSSHNTGELFF. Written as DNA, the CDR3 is TGTGCCAGCAGCTCCCATAACACCGGGGAGCTGTTTTTT.

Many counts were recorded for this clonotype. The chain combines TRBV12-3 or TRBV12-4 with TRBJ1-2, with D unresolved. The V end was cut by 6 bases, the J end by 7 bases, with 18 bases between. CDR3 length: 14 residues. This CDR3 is CASSSLGLGFGYTF. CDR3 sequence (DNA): TGTGCCAGCAGCTCCTTGGGTTTGGGTTTTGGCTACACCTTC.

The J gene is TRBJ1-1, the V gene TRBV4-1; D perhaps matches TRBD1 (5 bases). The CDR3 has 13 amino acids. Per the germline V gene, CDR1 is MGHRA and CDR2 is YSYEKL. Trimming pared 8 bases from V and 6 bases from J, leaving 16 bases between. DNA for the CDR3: TGCGCCAGCGGGGACTTTCGAAGCGCTGAAGCTTTCTTT. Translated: CASGDFRSAEAFF.

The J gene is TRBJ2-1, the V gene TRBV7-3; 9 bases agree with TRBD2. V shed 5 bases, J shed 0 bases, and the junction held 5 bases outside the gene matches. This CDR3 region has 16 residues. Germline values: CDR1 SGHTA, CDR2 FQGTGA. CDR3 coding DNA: TGTGCCAGCAGCATAGGGCGGGGGGGCTCCTACAATGAGCAGTTCTTC. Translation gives CASSIGRGGSYNEQFF.

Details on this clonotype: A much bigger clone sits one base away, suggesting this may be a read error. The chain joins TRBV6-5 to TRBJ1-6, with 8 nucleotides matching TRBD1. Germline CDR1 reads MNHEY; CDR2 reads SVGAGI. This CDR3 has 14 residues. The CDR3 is CASSYAQGVSPLLF. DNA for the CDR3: TGTGCCAGCAGTTACGCACAGGGGGTCTCACCCCTCCTCTTT.

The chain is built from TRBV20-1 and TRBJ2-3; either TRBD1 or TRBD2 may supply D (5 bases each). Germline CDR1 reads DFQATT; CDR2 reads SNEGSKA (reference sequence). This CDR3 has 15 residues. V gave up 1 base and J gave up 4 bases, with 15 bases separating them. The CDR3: CSARARVGVADTQYF. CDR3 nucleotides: TGCAGTGCTAGAGCGAGAGTGGGGGTTGCAGATACGCAGTATTTT.

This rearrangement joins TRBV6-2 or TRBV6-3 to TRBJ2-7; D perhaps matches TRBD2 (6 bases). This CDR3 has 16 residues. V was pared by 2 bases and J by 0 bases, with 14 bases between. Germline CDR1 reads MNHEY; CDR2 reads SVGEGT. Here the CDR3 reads CASSYEREKSSYEQYV. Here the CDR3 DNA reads TGTGCCAGCAGTTACGAACGGGAGAAAAGCTCCTACGAGCAGTACGTC.

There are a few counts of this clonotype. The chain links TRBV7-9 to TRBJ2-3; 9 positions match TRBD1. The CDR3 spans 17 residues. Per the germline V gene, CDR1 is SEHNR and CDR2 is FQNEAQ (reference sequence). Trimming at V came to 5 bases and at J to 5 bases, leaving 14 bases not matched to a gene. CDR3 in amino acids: CASSTGTGFFSGDTQYF. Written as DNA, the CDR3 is TGTGCCAGCAGCACCGGGACAGGGTTTTTTTCTGGAGATACGCAGTATTTT.

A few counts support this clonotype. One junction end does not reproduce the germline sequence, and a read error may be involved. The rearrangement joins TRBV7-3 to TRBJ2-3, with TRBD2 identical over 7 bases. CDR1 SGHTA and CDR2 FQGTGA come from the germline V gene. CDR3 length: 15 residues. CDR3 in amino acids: CASSLTRESTDTQYF. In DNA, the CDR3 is TGTGCCAGCAGCCTAACGCGGGAGAGCACAGATACGCAGTATTTT. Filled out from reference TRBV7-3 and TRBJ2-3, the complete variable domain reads GAGVSQTPSNKVTEKGKYVELRCDPISGHTALYWYRQSLGQGPEFLIYFQGTGAADDSGLPNDRFFAVRPEGSVSTLKIQRTERGDSAVYLCASSLTRESTDTQYFGPGTRLTVL.

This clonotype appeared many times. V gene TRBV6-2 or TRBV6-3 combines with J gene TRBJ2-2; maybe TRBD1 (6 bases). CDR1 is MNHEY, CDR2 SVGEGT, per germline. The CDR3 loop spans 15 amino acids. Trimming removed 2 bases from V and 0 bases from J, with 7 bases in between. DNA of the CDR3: TGTGCCAGCAGTTACGGGACAACGAACACCGGGGAGCTGTTTTTT. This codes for CASSYGTTNTGELFF.

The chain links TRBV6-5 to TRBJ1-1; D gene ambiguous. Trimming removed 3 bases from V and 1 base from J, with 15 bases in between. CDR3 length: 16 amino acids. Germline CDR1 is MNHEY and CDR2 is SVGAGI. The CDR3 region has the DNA TGTGCCAGCAGTTATTCCCTGGGCCGGGGGAACACTGAAGCTTTCTTT. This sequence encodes CASSYSLGRGNTEAFF.

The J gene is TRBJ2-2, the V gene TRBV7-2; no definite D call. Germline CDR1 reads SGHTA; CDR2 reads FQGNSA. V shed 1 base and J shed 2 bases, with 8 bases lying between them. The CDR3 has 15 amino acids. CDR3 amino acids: CASSLGPSNTGELFF. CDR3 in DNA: TGTGCCAGCAGCTTAGGCCCAAGCAACACCGGGGAGCTGTTTTTT.

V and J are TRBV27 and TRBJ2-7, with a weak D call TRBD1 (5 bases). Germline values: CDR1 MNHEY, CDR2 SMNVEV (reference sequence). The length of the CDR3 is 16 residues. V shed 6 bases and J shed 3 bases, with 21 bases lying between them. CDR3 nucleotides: TGTGCCAGCAGCCTAAGGGGTCCGTCCCGGTTCTACGAGCAGTACTTC. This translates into CASSLRGPSRFYEQYF.

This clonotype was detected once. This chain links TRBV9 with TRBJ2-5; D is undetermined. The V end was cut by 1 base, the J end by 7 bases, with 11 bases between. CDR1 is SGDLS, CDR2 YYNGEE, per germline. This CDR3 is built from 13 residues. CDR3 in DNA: TGTGCCAGCAGCGTATTCAGCTGGGGGACCCAGTACTTC. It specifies CASSVFSWGTQYF.

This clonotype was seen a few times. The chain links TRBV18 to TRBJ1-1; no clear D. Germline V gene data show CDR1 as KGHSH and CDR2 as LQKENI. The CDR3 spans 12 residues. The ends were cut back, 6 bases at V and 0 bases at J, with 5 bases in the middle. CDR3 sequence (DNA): TGTGCCAGCTCCCAAATGAACACTGAAGCTTTCTTT. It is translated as CASSQMNTEAFF.

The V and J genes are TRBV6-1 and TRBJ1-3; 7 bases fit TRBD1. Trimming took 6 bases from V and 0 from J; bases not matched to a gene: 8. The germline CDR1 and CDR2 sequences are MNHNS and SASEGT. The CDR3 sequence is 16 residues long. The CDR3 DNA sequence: TGTGCCAGCAGAACCCCAGGGGGAAGCTCTGGAAACACCATATATTTT. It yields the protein CASRTPGGSSGNTIYF.

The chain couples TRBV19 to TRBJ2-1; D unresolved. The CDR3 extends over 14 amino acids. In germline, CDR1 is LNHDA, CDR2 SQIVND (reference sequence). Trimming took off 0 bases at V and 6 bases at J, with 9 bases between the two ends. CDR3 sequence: CASSIDWATNEQFF. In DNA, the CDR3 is TGTGCCAGTAGTATAGATTGGGCCACCAATGAGCAGTTCTTC.

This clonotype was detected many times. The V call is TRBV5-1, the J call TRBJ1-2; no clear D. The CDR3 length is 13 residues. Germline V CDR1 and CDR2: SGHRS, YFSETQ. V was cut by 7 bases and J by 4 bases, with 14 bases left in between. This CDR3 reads CASHRGRGYGYTF. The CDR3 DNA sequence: TGCGCCAGCCACCGAGGACGGGGCTATGGCTACACCTTC.

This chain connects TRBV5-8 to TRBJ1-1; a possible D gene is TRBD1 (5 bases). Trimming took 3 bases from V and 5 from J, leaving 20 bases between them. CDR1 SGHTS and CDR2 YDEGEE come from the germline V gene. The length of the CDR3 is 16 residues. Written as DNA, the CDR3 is TGTGCCAGCAGCTCGTACCTGGCGGGGGGTTGGACTGAAGCTTTCTTT. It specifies CASSSYLAGGWTEAFF.

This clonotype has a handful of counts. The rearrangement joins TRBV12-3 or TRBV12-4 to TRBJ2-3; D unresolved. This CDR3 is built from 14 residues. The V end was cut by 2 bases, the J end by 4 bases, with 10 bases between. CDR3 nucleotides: TGTGCCAGCAGTTTACCCCCCCTAGCAGATACGCAGTATTTT. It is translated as CASSLPPLADTQYF.

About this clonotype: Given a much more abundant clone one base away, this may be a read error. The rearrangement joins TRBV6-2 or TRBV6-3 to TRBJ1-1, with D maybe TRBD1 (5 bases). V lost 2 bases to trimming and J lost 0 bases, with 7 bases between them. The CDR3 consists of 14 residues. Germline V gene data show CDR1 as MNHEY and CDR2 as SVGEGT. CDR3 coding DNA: TGTGCCAGCAGTTACAAGGGGCTGAACACTGAAGCTTTCTTT. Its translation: CASSYKGLNTEAFF.

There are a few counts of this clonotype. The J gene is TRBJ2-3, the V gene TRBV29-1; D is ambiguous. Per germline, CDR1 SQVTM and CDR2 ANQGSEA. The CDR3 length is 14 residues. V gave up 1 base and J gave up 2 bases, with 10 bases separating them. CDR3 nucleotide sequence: TGCAGCGTTGAAGTGGGCGATTACACAGATACGCAGTATTTT. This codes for CSVEVGDYTDTQYF.

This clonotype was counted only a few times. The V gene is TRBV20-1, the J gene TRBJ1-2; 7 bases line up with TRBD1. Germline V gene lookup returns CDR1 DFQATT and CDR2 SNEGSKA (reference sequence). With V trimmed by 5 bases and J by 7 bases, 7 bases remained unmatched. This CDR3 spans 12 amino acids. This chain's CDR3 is CSAPDRDLGYTF. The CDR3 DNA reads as TGCAGTGCTCCAGACAGGGATCTTGGCTACACCTTC.

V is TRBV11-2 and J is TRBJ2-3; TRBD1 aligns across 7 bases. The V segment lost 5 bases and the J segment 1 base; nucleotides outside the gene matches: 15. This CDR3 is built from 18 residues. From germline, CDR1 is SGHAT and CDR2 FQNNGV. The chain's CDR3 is CASSPKKQGKWGTDTQYF. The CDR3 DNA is TGTGCCAGCAGCCCCAAAAAACAGGGGAAGTGGGGCACAGATACGCAGTATTTT. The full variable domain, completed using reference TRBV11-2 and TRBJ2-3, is EAGVAQSPRYKIIEKRQSVAFWCNPISGHATLYWYQQILGQGPKLLIQFQNNGVVDDSQLPKDRFSAERLKGVDSTLKIQPAKLEDSAVYLCASSPKKQGKWGTDTQYFGPGTRLTVL.